This T cell receptor beta chain was identified in a study of T cells in tuberculosis. Produced via immunoSEQ multiplex PCR; TCRdb's table is partial and in-frame only. The sample yields 30,000 to 35,000 clones, approximately 90% seen once. Concerning this clone: What it binds is not known.

Between the trimmed V and J ends, which lost 6 bases and 7 bases, there was a span of 15 bases. This CDR3 contains 14 residues. Germline V CDR1 and CDR2: MNHEY, SMNVEV (reference sequence). Study results and caveats: Active tuberculosis patients had shorter CDR3-alpha; the beta difference was nonsignificant. A GMM-specific repertoire classifier reached roughly 90% accuracy, AUROC roughly 0.87. Samples were chosen by availability of cryopreserved specimens.

The sequence derives from a donor under 30 with latent tuberculosis or without tuberculosis infection. Sequencing used PBMCs. This chain uses TRBV27 with TRBJ2-2; a weak D match, TRBD1 (6 bases). In nucleotides, the CDR3 is TGTGCCAGCAGCCAGTTACAGGGAGACGGGGAGCTGTTTTTT. It codes for CASSQLQGDGELFF.